This TCR beta chain originates from a study of response to subunit inactivated influenza vaccine. TCRdb re-analysed the RT-PCR reads in MiXCR, keeping a single row per CDR3 protein. Here the sample spans roughly 650,000 distinct CDR3 sequences, 15% to 18% being singletons. V gave up 4 bases and J gave up 0 bases, with 7 bases separating them. Germline CDR1 and CDR2: ENHRY and SYGVKD. The CDR3 has 14 amino acids. About this clonotype itself: Antigen specificity is unknown.

Overall study results and limits: It was the authors' suggestion that each seasonal influenza vaccination recruits few new T cells.

This clonotype was obtained from a man aged 45-60 years who received an inactivated influenza vaccine. The sample in question was PBMCs from blood, obtained roughly 12 days after vaccination. The chain combines TRBV10-3 with TRBJ2-1; no firm D call. The CDR3 here is CAISVDPSYNEQFF. In nucleotides, the CDR3 is TGTGCCATCAGTGTAGACCCCTCCTACAATGAGCAGTTCTTC.